The source of this TCR beta chain is a study of shared T cell receptors in the human thymus. Measured with immunoSEQ multiplex PCR; TCRdb has only the in-frame clones, and not every one. The sample has 700,000 or so clones, 70% to 90% seen once; the top ten hold about 0.011%. V lost 5 bases and J 1 base, leaving 11 bases between the germline ends. The germline V gene has CDR1 SNHLY and CDR2 FYNNEI. CDR3 length: 14 residues. This same sample was also part of a study on human thymus T cells. According to that study: Healthy Finnish infants undergoing corrective surgery for congenital heart defects were the donors.

This rearrangement joins TRBV2 to TRBJ1-1; D not certain. Sequenced: thymocytes. The receptor comes from a girl less than two years old with a congenital heart defect. DNA of the CDR3: TGTGCCAGCAGTAAAAACCGCAGGAACACTGAAGCTTTCTTT. Protein product: CASSKNRRNTEAFF.